The sequence of this TCR beta chain was determined in a study of blood T cell repertoires in COVID-19. The wider study: Samples representing acute and convalescent COVID-19 were sourced from the United States, Italy and Spain. T cells, B-cell-depleted T cells, or PBMCs supplied cDNA or gDNA.

As processed by the authors: Amplification with reference gene primers provided the estimates of nucleated cell counts. The assay was immunoSEQ multiplex PCR, and TCRdb's table has in-frame clones only and misses some. V and J calls and clone size come straight from that table; D and trimming were deduced from the DNA. The sample consists of 260,000 or so clones, around 82% of them appearing once. Germline V CDR1 and CDR2: MDHEN, SYDVKM. The ends were cut back, 2 bases at V and 2 bases at J, with 6 bases in the middle. This CDR3 contains 13 residues. The sequencing sample was made of peripheral blood. The clonotype comes from a woman aged 70 to 79 with acute or convalescent COVID-19. This chain links TRBV28 with TRBJ2-5, with D uncertain. CDR3 coding DNA: TGTGCCAGCAGTTTACCTCCTCAAGAGACCCAGTACTTC. Its protein product is CASSLPPQETQYF. Full variable domain (remainder filled in from reference TRBV28 and TRBJ2-5): DVKVTQSSRYLVKRTGEKVFLECVQDMDHENMFWYRQDPGLGLRLIYFSYDVKMKEKGDIPEGYSVSREKKERFSLILESASTNQTSMYLCASSLPPQETQYFGPGTRLLVL.